The text below deals with one T cell receptor beta chain. There is no known antigen for this receptor. No base quality values were provided; no much bigger clone lies one nucleotide off. This sample is part of a study of blood T cell repertoires in COVID-19 (dated by TCRdb to about 2020). As for the study more broadly: Samples from collaborators originated in the United States, Italy and Spain and spanned both the acute and convalescent phases of COVID-19. The material from the prospective study consisted of cDNA or gDNA derived from T cells, B-cell-depleted T cells, or PBMCs. The dataset comprised deeply sampled blood TCRbeta repertoires from subjects exposed to, actively infected with, or recovered from COVID-19. The repertoires were made available in a free public database intended to serve as a resource for research on the immune response to SARS-CoV-2. Samples came from the ongoing ImmuneRACE study (first 160 participants) plus 1,254 subjects from 6 global collaborators. Sample metadata almost always included a de-identified subject ID, COVID-19 status, age in years and sex. Where available, HLA class I and class II types were obtained from metadata supplied by the sample provider rather than from assay-based typing. Overall study results and their limits: Clinical and demographic metadata were provided uncurated, with the amount varying by source and participant.

In Seattle, one collaborating source enrolled patients while the infection was active and tracked those patients longitudinally over the course of disease. Each collaborating institution followed its own protocols to collect whole blood in K2EDTA tubes. For TCRbeta analysis, collaborators shipped samples in one of three forms: frozen whole blood, isolated PBMCs, or DNA extracted from either of those sample types. From a lookup of the germline V gene, CDR1 and CDR2 are LGHNA and YNFKEQ. From the cysteine through the phenylalanine, the CDR3 covers 14 amino acids. CDR3 DNA only is kept here, 42 bases in frame from base 1. V was cut back by 1 base and J by 6 bases, leaving a gap of 12 bases between them. TCRbeta CDR3 regions were amplified from genomic DNA using the immunoSEQ Assay, a bias-controlled multiplex PCR. The authors' analysis ran thus. Nucleated cell counts per sample were estimated from amplification of reference gene primers within the assay. To quantify the absolute abundance of each unique TCRbeta CDR3 rearrangement, sequence reads were collapsed and filtered. For each sample, productive Simpson clonality was calculated by taking the square root of Simpson's diversity index across productive rearrangements. Not all clones reach the TCRdb copy of this immuneACCESS table, which keeps in-frame sequences only. Checked studies attribute under half of the gap to unresolved V genes and leave the rest unexplained. The V and J calls and clone size were taken over from that table, and D and trimming were inferred from the DNA. In all, the sample holds a few hundred thousand clones, and roughly 80% of those were seen once. 15% to 18% of the sample is held by the ten biggest clonotypes.

The sequence came from a person aged 70 to 85 with COVID-19, enrolled during active disease. The sample comprised peripheral blood. The rearrangement combines TRBV4-2 with TRBJ1-2; perhaps TRBD1 is the D gene, with 5 bases matching. At the DNA level, the sequence is TGTGCCAGCAGCCAAGGGCGACAGACCGATGGCTACACCTTC. It translates to CASSQGRQTDGYTF.